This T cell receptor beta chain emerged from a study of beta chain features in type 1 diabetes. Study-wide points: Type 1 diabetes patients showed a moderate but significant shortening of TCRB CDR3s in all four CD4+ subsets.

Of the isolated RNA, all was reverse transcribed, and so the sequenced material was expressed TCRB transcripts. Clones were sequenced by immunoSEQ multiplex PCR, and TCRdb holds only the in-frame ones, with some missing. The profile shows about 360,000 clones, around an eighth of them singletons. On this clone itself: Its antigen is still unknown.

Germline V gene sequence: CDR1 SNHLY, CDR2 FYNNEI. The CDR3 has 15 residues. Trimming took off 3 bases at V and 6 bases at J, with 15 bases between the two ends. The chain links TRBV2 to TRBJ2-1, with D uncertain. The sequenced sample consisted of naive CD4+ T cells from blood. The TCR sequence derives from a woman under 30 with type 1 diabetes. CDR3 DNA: TGTGCCAGCAGTGACGGCCCACGCGGCGGCAATGAGCAGTTCTTC. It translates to CASSDGPRGGNEQFF.